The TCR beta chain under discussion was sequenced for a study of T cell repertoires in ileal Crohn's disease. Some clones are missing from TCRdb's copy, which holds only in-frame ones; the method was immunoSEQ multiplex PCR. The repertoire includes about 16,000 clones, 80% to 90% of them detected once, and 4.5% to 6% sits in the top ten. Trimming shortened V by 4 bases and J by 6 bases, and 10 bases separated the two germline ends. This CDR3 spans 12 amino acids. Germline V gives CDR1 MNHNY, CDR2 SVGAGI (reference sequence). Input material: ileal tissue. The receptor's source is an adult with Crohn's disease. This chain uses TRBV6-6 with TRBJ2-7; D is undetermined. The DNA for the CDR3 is TGTGCCAGCAGTTCCCGAACGGGCGAGCAGTACTTC. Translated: CASSSRTGEQYF.